The sequence of this TCR beta chain was determined in a study of T cells in Graves' hyperthyroidism and ophthalmopathy. Study in general: Once the initial diagnosis was made, peripheral blood was obtained before any treatment. Points from the study as a whole: In the blood, most expanded thyroid clonotypes above 0.001 appeared as well.

TCR beta CDR3 region amplification was performed from RNA transcripts. Initially, a first-round RT-PCR of the TCR CDR3 employed the HTBI primer set. TCRdb processed the multiplex PCR reads anew with MiXCR; each CDR3 protein has one entry. This table has hundreds of thousands of distinct CDR3 sequences, roughly 15% appearing once. This clonotype was seen at least ten times. The antigen is unknown. There are 14 residues in the CDR3. Germline V CDR1 and CDR2: MNHEY, SMNVEV (reference sequence). The germline V and J ends were trimmed by 10 bases and 9 bases, with 22 bases remaining between them. Clinical symptoms, serum thyroxine and TRAb, thyroid ultrasound and orbital computed tomography together formed the diagnostic basis.

The TCR sequence derives from a woman aged 18-29 years with Graves' hyperthyroidism. This chain links TRBV27 with TRBJ2-1; D gene uncertain. The material sequenced was blood. This CDR3 is CATMDGLKVGEQFF. The CDR3 coding sequence is TGTGCCACCATGGACGGCCTTAAAGTGGGTGAGCAGTTCTTC.